This record concerns one TCR beta chain sequence. The data were obtained in a study of identical twins. MiXCR, applied by TCRdb to the 5' RACE reads, yields one record per CDR3 protein. This repertoire shows fewer than 900,000 distinct CDR3 sequences, about 20% found once; its top ten account for less than 15%. CDR3 length equals 14 residues. Germline V gives CDR1 MNHEY, CDR2 SVGEGT. Trimming took 8 bases from V and 4 from J; bases not matched to a gene: 5. These same data were also listed under a study on T cells expressing NK-cell markers.

The V gene is TRBV6-2 or TRBV6-3, the J gene TRBJ2-3, with 11 bases lining up with TRBD2. This receptor was identified in a woman between 18 and 30 years old in good health. Sequenced material: PBMCs. This CDR3 is CASALAGVPDTQYF. Here the CDR3 DNA reads TGTGCCAGCGCACTAGCGGGAGTTCCAGATACGCAGTATTTT.